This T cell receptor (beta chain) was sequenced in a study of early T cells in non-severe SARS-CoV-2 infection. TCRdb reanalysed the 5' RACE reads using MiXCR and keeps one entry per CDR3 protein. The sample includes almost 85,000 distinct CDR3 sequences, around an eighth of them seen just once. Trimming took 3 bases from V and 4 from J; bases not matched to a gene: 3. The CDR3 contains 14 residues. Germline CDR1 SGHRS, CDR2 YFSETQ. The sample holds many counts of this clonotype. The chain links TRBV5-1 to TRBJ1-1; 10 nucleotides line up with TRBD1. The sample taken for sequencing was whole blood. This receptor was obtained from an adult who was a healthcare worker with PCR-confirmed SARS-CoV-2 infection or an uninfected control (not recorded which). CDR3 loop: CASSSDRGATEAFF. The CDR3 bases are TGCGCCAGCAGCTCGGACAGGGGGGCCACTGAAGCTTTCTTT.